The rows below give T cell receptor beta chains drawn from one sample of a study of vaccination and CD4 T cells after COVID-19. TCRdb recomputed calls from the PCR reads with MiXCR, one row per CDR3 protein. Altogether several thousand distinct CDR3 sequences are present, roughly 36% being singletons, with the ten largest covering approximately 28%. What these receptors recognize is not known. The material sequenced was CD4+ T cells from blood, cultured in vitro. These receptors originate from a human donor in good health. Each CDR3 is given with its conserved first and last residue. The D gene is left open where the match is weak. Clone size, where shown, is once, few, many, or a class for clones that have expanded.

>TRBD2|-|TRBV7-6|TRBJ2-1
CASSVRGGQGNEQFF
TGTGCCAGCAGCGTGCGGGGGGGCCAGGGCAATGAGCAGTTCTTC
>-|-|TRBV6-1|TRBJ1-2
CASIKLGRDYGYTF
TGTGCCAGTATAAAATTAGGAAGGGACTATGGCTACACCTTC
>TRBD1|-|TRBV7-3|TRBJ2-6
CASSPIGTANSGANVLTF
TGTGCCAGCAGCCCGATCGGGACAGCTAACTCTGGGGCCAACGTCCTGACTTTC
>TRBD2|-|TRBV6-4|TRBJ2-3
CASSASGGATDTQYF
TGTGCCAGCAGTGCTAGCGGGGGGGCTACAGATACGCAGTATTTT
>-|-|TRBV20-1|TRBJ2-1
CSARDYPNEQFF
TGCAGTGCTAGGGACTACCCTAATGAGCAGTTCTTC
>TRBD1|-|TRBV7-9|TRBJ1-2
CASTAGGDGYTF
TGTGCCAGCACGGCAGGGGGCGACGGCTACACCTTC
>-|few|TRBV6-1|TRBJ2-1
CASTPQLYNEQFF
TGTGCCAGCACCCCTCAGCTTTACAATGAGCAGTTCTTC
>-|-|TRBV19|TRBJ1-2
CASTPRGGANYGYTF
TGTGCCAGTACTCCCCGTGGTGGGGCAAACTATGGCTACACCTTC
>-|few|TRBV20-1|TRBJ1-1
CSTDSPNTEAFF
TGCAGTACGGACAGCCCGAACACTGAAGCTTTCTTT
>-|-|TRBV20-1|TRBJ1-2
CSAIDRNYGYTF
TGCAGTGCCATTGACAGGAACTATGGCTACACCTTC
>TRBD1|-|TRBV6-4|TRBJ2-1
CASSRQGPLGEQFF
TGTGCCAGCAGTCGACAGGGTCCTTTAGGTGAGCAGTTCTTC
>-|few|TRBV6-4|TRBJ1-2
CASSDFPGSGGYTF
TGTGCCAGCAGTGACTTTCCAGGGTCAGGTGGCTACACCTTC
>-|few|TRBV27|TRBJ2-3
CASSFVIGGTQYF
TGTGCCAGCAGTTTTGTTATCGGGGGTACGCAGTATTTT
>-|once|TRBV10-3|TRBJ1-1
CAIEDGGNTEAFF
TGTGCCATCGAAGACGGGGGAAACACTGAAGCTTTCTTT
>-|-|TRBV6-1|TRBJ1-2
CASSEPAYGYTF
TGTGCCAGCAGTGAACCCGCCTATGGCTACACCTTC
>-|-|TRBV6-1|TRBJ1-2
CASRTNQANYGYTF
TGTGCCAGCAGGACCAATCAGGCGAACTATGGCTACACCTTC
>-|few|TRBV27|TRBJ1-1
CASSPERRDLNTEAFF
TGTGCCAGCAGTCCCGAAAGGCGGGATTTGAACACTGAAGCTTTCTTT
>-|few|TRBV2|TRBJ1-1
CASRVDRTDGTEAFF
TGTGCCAGCAGGGTTGACAGGACAGATGGGACTGAAGCTTTCTTT
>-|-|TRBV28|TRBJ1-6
CASVRGNSPLHF
TGTGCCAGCGTTAGGGGAAATTCACCCCTCCACTTT
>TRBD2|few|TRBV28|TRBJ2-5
CASTSGGAETQYF
TGTGCCAGCACTAGCGGGGGGGCGGAGACCCAGTACTTC
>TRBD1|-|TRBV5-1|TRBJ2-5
CASSLGQAAGETQYF
TGCGCCAGCAGTCTTGGACAGGCCGCAGGAGAGACCCAGTACTTC
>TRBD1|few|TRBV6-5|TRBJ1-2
CASSYSTGQGGAF
TGTGCCAGCAGTTACTCGACGGGACAGGGGGGCGCCTTC
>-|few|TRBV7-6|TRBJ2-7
CASSLSSPSYEQYF
TGTGCCAGCAGCTTGTCCAGCCCCTCCTACGAGCAGTACTTC
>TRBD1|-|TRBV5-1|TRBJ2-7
CASSLGGGDAYEQYF
TGCGCCAGCAGCTTGGGAGGGGGCGATGCCTACGAGCAGTACTTC
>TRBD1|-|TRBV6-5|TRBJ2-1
CASSYSKGQDKQFF
TGTGCCAGCAGTTACTCGAAGGGACAGGATAAACAGTTCTTC
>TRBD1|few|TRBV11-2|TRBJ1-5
CASSSPPRDRGIEPQHF
TGTGCCAGCAGCTCACCCCCCCGGGACAGGGGGATAGAGCCCCAGCATTTT
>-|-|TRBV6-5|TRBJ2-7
CASSYFGKGMGEQYF
TGTGCCAGCAGTTACTTTGGGAAGGGAATGGGAGAGCAGTACTTC
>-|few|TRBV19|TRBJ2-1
CASTQGRDVYNEQFF
TGTGCCAGCACCCAGGGCCGCGATGTATACAATGAGCAGTTCTTC
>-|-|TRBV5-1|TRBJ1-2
CASSLDQGYGYTF
TGCGCCAGCAGCTTGGATCAGGGCTATGGCTACACCTTC
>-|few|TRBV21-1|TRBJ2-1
CASSKGRLAQYNEQFF
TGTGCCAGCAGCAAGGGGAGACTAGCGCAATACAATGAGCAGTTCTTC
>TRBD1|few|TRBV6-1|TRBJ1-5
CASSGQGDQPQHF
TGTGCCAGCAGTGGACAGGGGGATCAGCCCCAGCATTTT
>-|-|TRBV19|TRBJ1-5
CASSGTSDQPQHF
TGTGCCAGTAGTGGGACAAGCGATCAGCCCCAGCATTTT
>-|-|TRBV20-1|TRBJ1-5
CSARQSEQNQPQHF
TGCAGTGCTAGACAATCAGAACAGAATCAGCCCCAGCATTTT
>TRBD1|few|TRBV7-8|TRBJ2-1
CASSYDRGYNEQFF
TGTGCCAGCAGCTATGACAGGGGCTACAATGAGCAGTTCTTC